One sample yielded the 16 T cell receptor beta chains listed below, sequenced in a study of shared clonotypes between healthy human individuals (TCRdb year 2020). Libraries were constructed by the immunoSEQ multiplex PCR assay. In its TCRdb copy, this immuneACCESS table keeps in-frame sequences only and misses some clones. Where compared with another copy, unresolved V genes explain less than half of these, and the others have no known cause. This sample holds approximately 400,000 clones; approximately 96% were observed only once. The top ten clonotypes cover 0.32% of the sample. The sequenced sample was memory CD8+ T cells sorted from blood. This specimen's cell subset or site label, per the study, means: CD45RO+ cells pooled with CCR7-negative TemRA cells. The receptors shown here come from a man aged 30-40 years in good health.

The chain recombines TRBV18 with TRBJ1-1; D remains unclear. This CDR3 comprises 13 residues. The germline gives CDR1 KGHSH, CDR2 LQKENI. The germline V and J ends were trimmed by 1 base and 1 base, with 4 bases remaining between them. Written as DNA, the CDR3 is TGTGCCAGCTCACCACTACAGAACACTGAAGCTTTCTTT. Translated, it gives CASSPLQNTEAFF.

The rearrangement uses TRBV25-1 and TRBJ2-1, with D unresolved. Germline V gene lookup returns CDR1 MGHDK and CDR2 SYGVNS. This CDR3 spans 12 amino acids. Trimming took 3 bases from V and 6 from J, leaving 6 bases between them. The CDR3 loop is CASSETLNEQFF. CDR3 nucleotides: TGTGCCAGCAGTGAGACCCTCAATGAGCAGTTCTTC.

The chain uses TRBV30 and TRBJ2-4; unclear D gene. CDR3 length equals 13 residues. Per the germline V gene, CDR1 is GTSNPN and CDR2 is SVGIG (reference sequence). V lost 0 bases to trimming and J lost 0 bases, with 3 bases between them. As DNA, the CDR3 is TGTGCCTGGAGTGTGATAGCCAAAAACATTCAGTACTTC. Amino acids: CAWSVIAKNIQYF.

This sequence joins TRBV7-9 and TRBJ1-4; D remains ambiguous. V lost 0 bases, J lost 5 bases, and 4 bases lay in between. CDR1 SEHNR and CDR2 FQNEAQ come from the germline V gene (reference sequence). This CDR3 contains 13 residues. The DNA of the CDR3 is TGTGCCAGCAGCTTAGCGGGGAATGAAAAACTGTTTTTT. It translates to CASSLAGNEKLFF.

The CDR3 here is CASSLQVQETQYF. CDR3 coding DNA: TGTGCCAGCAGCCTTCAGGTCCAAGAGACCCAGTACTTC. This rearrangement joins TRBV7-9 to TRBJ2-5, with D unclear. Germline loops: CDR1 SEHNR, CDR2 FQNEAQ (reference sequence). Trimming took 5 bases from V and 1 from J, leaving 8 bases between them. The CDR3 has 13 residues.

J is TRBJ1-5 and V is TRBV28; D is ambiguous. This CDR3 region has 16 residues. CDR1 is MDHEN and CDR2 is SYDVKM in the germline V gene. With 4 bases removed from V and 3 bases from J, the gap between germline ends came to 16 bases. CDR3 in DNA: TGTGCCAGCAGTTATGCGGCAACAGACAACAATCAGCCCCAGCATTTT. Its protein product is CASSYAATDNNQPQHF.

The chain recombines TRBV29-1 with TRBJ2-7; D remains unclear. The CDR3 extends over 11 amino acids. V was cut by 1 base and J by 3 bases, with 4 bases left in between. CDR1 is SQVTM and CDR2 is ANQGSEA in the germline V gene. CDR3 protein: CSVEAGYEQYF. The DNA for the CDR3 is TGCAGCGTTGAAGCGGGCTACGAGCAGTACTTC.

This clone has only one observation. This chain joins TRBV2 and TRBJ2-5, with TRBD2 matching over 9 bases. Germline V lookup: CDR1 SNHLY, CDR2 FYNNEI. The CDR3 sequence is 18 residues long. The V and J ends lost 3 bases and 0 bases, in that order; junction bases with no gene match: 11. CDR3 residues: CASSERGLAPLNQETQYF. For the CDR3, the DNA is TGTGCCAGCAGTGAGCGCGGACTAGCGCCGCTGAACCAAGAGACCCAGTACTTC.

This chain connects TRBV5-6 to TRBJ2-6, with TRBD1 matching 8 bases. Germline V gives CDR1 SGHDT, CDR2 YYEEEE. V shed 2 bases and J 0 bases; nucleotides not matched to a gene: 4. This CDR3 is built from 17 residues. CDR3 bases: TGTGCCAGCAGCTTTACAGGGGGGTCCTCTGGGGCCAACGTCCTGACTTTC. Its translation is CASSFTGGSSGANVLTF.

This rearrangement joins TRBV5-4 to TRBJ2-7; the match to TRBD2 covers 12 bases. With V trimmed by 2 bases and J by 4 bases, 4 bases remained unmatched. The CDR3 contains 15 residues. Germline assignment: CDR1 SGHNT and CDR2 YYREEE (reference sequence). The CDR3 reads CASSFSTSGGYEQYF. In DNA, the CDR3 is TGTGCCAGCAGCTTTTCGACTAGCGGGGGTTACGAGCAGTACTTC.

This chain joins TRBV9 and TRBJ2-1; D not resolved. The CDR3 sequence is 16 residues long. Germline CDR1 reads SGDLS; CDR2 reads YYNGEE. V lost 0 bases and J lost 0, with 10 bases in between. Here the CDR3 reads CASSVGSVSSYNEQFF. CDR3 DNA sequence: TGTGCCAGCAGCGTAGGGAGCGTAAGCTCCTACAATGAGCAGTTCTTC.

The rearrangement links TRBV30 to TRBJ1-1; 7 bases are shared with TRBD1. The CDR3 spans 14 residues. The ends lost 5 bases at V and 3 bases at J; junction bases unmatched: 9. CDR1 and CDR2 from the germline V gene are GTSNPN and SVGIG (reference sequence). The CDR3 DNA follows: TGTGCCTGGGCCGTTCCAGGGGGGGACACTGAAGCTTTCTTT. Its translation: CAWAVPGGDTEAFF.

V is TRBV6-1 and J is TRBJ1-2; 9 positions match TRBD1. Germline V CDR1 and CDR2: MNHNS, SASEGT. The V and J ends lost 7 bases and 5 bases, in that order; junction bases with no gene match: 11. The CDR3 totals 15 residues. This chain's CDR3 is CASTYRTGDGYGYTF. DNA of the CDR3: TGTGCCAGCACCTACCGGACAGGGGATGGATATGGCTACACCTTC.

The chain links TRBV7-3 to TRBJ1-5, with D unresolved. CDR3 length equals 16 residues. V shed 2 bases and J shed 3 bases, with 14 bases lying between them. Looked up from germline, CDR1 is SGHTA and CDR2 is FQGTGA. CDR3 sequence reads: CASSLEGRQHNQPQHF. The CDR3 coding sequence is TGTGCCAGCAGCTTAGAAGGGCGGCAGCACAATCAGCCCCAGCATTTT.

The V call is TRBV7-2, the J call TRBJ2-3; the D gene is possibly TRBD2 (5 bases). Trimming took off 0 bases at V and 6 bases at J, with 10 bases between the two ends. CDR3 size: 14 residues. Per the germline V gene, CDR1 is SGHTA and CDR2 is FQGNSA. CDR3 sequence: CASSLAGVWDTQYF. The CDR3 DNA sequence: TGTGCCAGCAGCTTAGCGGGAGTTTGGGATACGCAGTATTTT.

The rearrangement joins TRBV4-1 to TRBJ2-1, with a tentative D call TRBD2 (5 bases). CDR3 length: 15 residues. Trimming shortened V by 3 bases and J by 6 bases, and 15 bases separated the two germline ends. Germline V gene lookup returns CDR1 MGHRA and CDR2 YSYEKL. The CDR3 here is CASSQPWTSGNEQFF. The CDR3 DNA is TGCGCCAGCAGCCAGCCTTGGACCAGCGGCAATGAGCAGTTCTTC.